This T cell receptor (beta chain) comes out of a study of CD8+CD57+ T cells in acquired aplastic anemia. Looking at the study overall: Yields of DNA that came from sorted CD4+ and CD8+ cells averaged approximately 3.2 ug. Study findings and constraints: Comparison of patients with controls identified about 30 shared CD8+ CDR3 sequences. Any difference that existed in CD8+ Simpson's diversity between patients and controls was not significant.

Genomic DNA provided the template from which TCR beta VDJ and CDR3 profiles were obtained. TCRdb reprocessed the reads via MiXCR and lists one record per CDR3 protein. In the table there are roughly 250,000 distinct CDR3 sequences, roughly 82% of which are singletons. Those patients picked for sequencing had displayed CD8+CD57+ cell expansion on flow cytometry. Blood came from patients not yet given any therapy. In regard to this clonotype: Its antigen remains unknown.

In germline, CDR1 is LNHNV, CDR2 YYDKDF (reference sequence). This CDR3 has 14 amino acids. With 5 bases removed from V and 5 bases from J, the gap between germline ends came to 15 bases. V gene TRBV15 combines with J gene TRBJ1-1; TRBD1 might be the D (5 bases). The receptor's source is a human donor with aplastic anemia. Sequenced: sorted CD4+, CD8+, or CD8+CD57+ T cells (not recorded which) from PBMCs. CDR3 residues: CATSWGRGDTEAFF. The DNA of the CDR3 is TGTGCCACCAGCTGGGGACGGGGGGATACTGAAGCTTTCTTT.